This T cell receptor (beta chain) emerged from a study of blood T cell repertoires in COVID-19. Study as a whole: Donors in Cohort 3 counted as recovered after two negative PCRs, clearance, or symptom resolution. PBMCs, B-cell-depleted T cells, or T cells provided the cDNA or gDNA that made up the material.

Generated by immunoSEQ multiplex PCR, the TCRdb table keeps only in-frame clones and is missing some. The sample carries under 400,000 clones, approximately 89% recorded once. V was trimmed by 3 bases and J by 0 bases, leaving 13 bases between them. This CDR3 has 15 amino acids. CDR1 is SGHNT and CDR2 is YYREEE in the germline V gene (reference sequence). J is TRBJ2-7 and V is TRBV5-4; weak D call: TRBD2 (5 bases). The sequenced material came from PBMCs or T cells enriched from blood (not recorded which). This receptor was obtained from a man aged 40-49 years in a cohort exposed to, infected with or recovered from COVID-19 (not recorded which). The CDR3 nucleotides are TGTGCCAGCAGCTCAGGACTTTCCTACTCCTACGAGCAGTACTTC. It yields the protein CASSSGLSYSYEQYF.